These T cell receptor beta chains were read from a single sample in a study of OX40 agonist ivuxolimab in advanced cancers. Here immunoSEQ multiplex PCR was the method, and the copy in TCRdb shows in-frame clones only, minus some. This table holds 45,000 to 70,000 clones, about 83% found once. The sequences come from CD4+ or CD8+ T cells sorted from blood, collected in a trial of the OX40 agonist ivuxolimab. Source of these receptors: an adult with an advanced solid tumor such as melanoma, head and neck, liver or kidney cancer. The CDR3 runs from the conserved cysteine through the conserved F or W. D genes are given only for firm matches. Clone size is shown for a subset of rows, as once, few, many or a class of expanded clone.

j_call d_call v_call cdr3_length clone_size cdr3_aa cdr3_nt
TRBJ1-6 TRBD1 TRBV2 14 . CASSATGGNSPLHF TGTGCCAGCAGCGCGACAGGGGGGAATTCACCCCTCCACTTT
TRBJ2-2 . TRBV5-4 12 . CASSQARSELFF TGTGCCAGCAGCCAGGCCCGAAGCGAGCTGTTTTTT
TRBJ2-1 TRBD2 TRBV7-8 15 . CASSLAAGGGVEQFF TGTGCCAGCAGCTTAGCCGCGGGAGGTGGGGTTGAGCAGTTCTTC
TRBJ1-4 TRBD1 TRBV30 13 . CAWSTGVKEKLFF TGTGCCTGGAGTACAGGGGTGAAGGAAAAACTGTTTTTT
TRBJ1-1 . TRBV30 13 . CAWSGQPNTEAFF TGTGCCTGGAGTGGACAGCCGAACACTGAAGCTTTCTTT
TRBJ2-3 . TRBV28 16 once CASSLRLRGESDTQYF TGTGCCAGCAGTTTAAGGCTCCGGGGAGAGTCAGATACGCAGTATTTT
TRBJ2-6 . TRBV30 13 . CALVGSGANVLTF TGTGCCCTGGTGGGTTCTGGGGCCAACGTCCTGACTTTC
TRBJ2-7 . TRBV6-6 12 . CASSQTNSEQYF TGTGCCAGCAGTCAAACCAACTCCGAGCAGTACTTC
TRBJ2-3 . TRBV19 17 . CASSMGIGGLSTDTQYF TGTGCCAGTAGTATGGGGATAGGGGGACTAAGCACAGATACGCAGTATTTT
TRBJ2-5 TRBD1 TRBV5-5 14 . CASSLGQGQETQYF TGTGCCAGCAGCTTGGGACAGGGTCAAGAGACCCAGTACTTC
TRBJ1-1 . TRBV5-4 15 . CASSLGSGAVTEAFF TGTGCCAGCAGCTTGGGGTCAGGGGCCGTGACTGAAGCTTTCTTT
TRBJ2-3 . TRBV28 14 . CASRVGGATDTQYF TGTGCCAGCAGAGTAGGGGGAGCCACAGATACGCAGTATTTT
TRBJ1-2 TRBD1 TRBV29-1 15 . CSVEELWAGGSGYTF TGCAGCGTTGAAGAACTCTGGGCAGGGGGTAGTGGCTACACCTTC
TRBJ1-1 . TRBV5-1 15 . CASSPDGVVNTEAFF TGCGCCAGCAGCCCCGATGGGGTGGTGAACACTGAAGCTTTCTTT
TRBJ2-7 . TRBV5-6 13 . CASTGARRYEQYF TGTGCCAGCACAGGGGCGCGCCGCTACGAGCAGTACTTC
TRBJ2-1 . TRBV29-1 13 . CSSIMAGPNEQFF TGCAGCTCCATCATGGCAGGGCCCAATGAGCAGTTCTTC
TRBJ2-1 TRBD2 TRBV19 16 . CASSIPAGGGMNEQFF TGTGCCAGTAGTATACCGGCGGGAGGCGGTATGAATGAGCAGTTCTTC
TRBJ1-1 . TRBV5-6 16 . CASSSKGRVGDTEAFF TGTGCCAGCAGCTCTAAAGGCCGGGTTGGCGACACTGAAGCTTTCTTT
TRBJ1-2 . TRBV6-5 12 . CASSAPGDGYTF TGTGCCAGCAGTGCCCCCGGGGATGGCTACACCTTC
TRBJ1-6 . TRBV9 14 . CASSSRGVNSPLHF TGTGCCAGCTCCTCCCGGGGGGTTAATTCACCCCTCCACTTT
TRBJ2-3 . TRBV7-9 17 . CASSFARDHGRADTQYF TGTGCCAGCAGCTTTGCCCGGGACCATGGGCGAGCAGATACGCAGTATTTT
TRBJ1-5 . TRBV7-2 15 . CASSRGGRSNQPQHF TGTGCCAGCAGCCGAGGGGGGAGGAGCAATCAGCCCCAGCATTTT
TRBJ2-5 . TRBV5-8 12 . CASSPTEETQYF TGTGCCAGCAGCCCTACCGAAGAGACCCAGTACTTC
TRBJ2-2 . TRBV19 15 . CASSSPGRNTGELFF TGTGCCAGTAGTAGCCCGGGACGGAACACCGGGGAGCTGTTTTTT
TRBJ2-7 . TRBV2 12 few CASGPGDYEQYF TGTGCCAGCGGGCCGGGGGACTACGAGCAGTACTTC
TRBJ2-1 TRBD2 TRBV5-4 16 . CASSLQMTSGYNEQFF TGTGCCAGCAGCTTGCAAATGACTAGCGGGTACAATGAGCAGTTCTTC
TRBJ2-3 . TRBV7-9 11 . CASSPVDTQYF TGTGCCAGCAGCCCGGTGGATACGCAGTATTTT
TRBJ2-5 TRBD1 TRBV5-4 14 medium-sized CASSRDRGQETQYF TGTGCCAGCAGCCGGGACAGGGGGCAAGAGACCCAGTACTTC
TRBJ1-6 TRBD1 TRBV30 14 . CAWSIGTVPTPLHF TGTGCCTGGAGTATAGGGACAGTACCAACACCCCTCCACTTT
TRBJ1-4 . TRBV30 11 . CAWKGTARLFF TGTGCCTGGAAGGGGACCGCGAGGCTGTTTTTT
TRBJ1-5 TRBD1 TRBV2 16 . CASGTVRGNSNQPQHF TGTGCCAGCGGGACAGTCAGGGGAAATAGCAATCAGCCCCAGCATTTT
TRBJ1-1 . TRBV6-1 13 . CASRFSQNTEAFF TGTGCCAGCAGATTCTCCCAGAACACTGAAGCTTTCTTT
TRBJ1-2 TRBD1 TRBV6-5 16 . CASSYPLRQGGYGYTF TGTGCCAGCAGTTACCCCCTGAGACAGGGCGGCTATGGCTACACCTTC
TRBJ1-2 . TRBV10-3 13 . CAIRSIGAGGYTF TGTGCCATCAGATCGATAGGGGCAGGGGGCTACACCTTC
TRBJ2-1 TRBD2 TRBV19 17 . CASSPPGVAGGFNEQFF TGTGCCAGTAGTCCCCCGGGGGTCGCGGGAGGGTTTAATGAGCAGTTCTTC
TRBJ2-3 . TRBV5-5 17 . CASSPGQLTTRTDTQYF TGTGCCAGCAGCCCAGGACAGCTCACGACTCGGACAGATACGCAGTATTTT
TRBJ2-7 . TRBV7-9 14 once CASSSLPGPYEQYF TGTGCCAGCAGTTCTCTTCCGGGACCCTACGAGCAGTACTTC
TRBJ1-4 . TRBV18 17 . CASSPRTAAGTNEKLFF TGTGCCAGCTCACCAAGGACAGCCGCCGGAACTAATGAAAAACTGTTTTTT
TRBJ1-5 TRBD1 TRBV6-5 14 . CASSEMGTGLPQHF TGTGCCAGCAGTGAAATGGGGACAGGGCTGCCCCAGCATTTT
TRBJ1-2 . TRBV19 14 . CASSISGGNYGYTF TGTGCCAGTAGTATATCAGGAGGTAACTATGGCTACACCTTC
TRBJ1-3 . TRBV6-6 14 . CASSYGDSGNTIYF TGTGCCAGCAGTTATGGGGACTCTGGAAACACCATATATTTT
TRBJ2-2 TRBD2 TRBV5-1 16 . CASSLVLAGGTGELFF TGCGCCAGCAGCTTGGTGTTAGCGGGAGGAACCGGGGAGCTGTTTTTT
TRBJ2-7 . TRBV4-1 13 few CASNDPSSYEQYF TGCGCCAGCAACGACCCGAGCTCCTACGAGCAGTACTTC
TRBJ2-5 . TRBV15 13 . CATSRDPEKTQYF TGTGCCACCAGCAGAGATCCCGAAAAGACCCAGTACTTC
TRBJ2-2 . TRBV11-2 14 . CASSLGQTTGELFF TGTGCCAGCAGCTTAGGACAGACCACCGGGGAGCTGTTTTTT
TRBJ2-5 . TRBV7-4 14 . CASSLWTDQETQYF TGTGCCAGCAGCTTATGGACAGACCAAGAGACCCAGTACTTC
TRBJ1-6 . TRBV5-8 17 . CASSFISLGPRNSPLHF TGTGCCAGCAGCTTCATCTCACTGGGACCGAGAAATTCACCCCTCCACTTT
TRBJ2-1 TRBD2 TRBV6-5 13 . CASSLGLAGLAFF TGTGCCAGCAGTCTGGGACTAGCGGGACTAGCGTTCTTC
TRBJ1-5 . TRBV6-5 15 . CASSEGRWGNQPQHF TGTGCCAGCAGCGAGGGAAGGTGGGGCAATCAGCCCCAGCATTTT
TRBJ2-1 . TRBV27 15 . CASSRAGSSYNEQFF TGTGCCAGCAGCCGGGCGGGAAGTTCCTACAATGAGCAGTTCTTC
TRBJ2-1 . TRBV6-4 15 once CASISWRGYYNEQFF TGTGCCAGCATCTCGTGGCGGGGTTACTACAATGAGCAGTTCTTC